This T cell receptor (beta chain) was identified in a study of blood T cell repertoires in COVID-19. Looking at the study overall: COVID-19 samples, acute and convalescent, were from the United States, Italy and Spain. Sample material is recorded as cDNA or gDNA derived from T cells, B-cell-depleted T cells, or PBMCs.

V gave up 3 bases and J gave up 5 bases, with 6 bases separating them. This CDR3 region has 12 residues. Per the germline V gene, CDR1 is KGHDR and CDR2 is SFDVKD. Original analysis: Reference gene primer amplification gave nucleated cell count estimates. TCRdb keeps only in-frame clones here, not all; method: immunoSEQ multiplex PCR. V and J calls and clone size follow that table, whereas D and trimming were derived from the DNA. The sample holds approximately 150,000 clones, 88% seen once. This clone was counted between two and nine times. The V call is TRBV24-1, the J call TRBJ2-5; D is perhaps TRBD1 (5 bases). Sequenced material: peripheral blood. The TCR was taken from a human donor in a cohort sampled during active COVID-19. CDR3 residues: CATSDGAETQYF. Here the CDR3 DNA reads TGTGCCACCAGTGATGGGGCGGAGACCCAGTACTTC.